This entry concerns a single T cell receptor (beta chain). Germline CDR1 reads SGHNT; CDR2 reads YENEEA. Trimming took off 3 bases at V and 0 bases at J, with 22 bases between the two ends. This CDR3 region has 19 residues. This specimen belongs to a study of CD8 T cells in Susac syndrome. RNA was extracted with the RNeasy kit, and a quantity of roughly 0.45 to 1 ug was reverse transcribed using random hexamers. TCRdb recomputed calls from the immunoSEQ multiplex PCR reads with MiXCR, one row per CDR3 protein. The sample records some 190,000 distinct CDR3 sequences, approximately 94% being singletons.

Sequencing input: CD4+ T cells from PBMCs. The sequence derives from a human donor in good health. The chain couples TRBV11-3 to TRBJ2-3, with a possible D match to TRBD2 (6 bases). The CDR3: CASSFLLAAGMVSTDTQYF. The CDR3 DNA reads as TGTGCCAGCAGCTTCCTCTTAGCGGCGGGGATGGTTAGCACAGATACGCAGTATTTT.